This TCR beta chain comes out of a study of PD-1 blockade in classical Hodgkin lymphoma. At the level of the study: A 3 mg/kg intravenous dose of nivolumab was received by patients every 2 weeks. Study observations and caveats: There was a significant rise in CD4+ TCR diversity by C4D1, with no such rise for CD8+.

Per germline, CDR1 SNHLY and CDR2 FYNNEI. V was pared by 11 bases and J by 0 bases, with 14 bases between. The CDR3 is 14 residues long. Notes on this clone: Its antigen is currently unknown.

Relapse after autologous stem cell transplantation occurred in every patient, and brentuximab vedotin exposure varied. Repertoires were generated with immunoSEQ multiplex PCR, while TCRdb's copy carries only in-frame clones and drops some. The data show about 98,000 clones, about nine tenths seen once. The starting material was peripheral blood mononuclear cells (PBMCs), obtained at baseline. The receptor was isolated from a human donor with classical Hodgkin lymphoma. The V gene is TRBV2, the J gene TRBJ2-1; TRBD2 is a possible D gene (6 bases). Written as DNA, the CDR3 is TGTGCCGGACTAATGGGAATCTCCTACAATGAGCAGTTCTTC. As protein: CAGLMGISYNEQFF.